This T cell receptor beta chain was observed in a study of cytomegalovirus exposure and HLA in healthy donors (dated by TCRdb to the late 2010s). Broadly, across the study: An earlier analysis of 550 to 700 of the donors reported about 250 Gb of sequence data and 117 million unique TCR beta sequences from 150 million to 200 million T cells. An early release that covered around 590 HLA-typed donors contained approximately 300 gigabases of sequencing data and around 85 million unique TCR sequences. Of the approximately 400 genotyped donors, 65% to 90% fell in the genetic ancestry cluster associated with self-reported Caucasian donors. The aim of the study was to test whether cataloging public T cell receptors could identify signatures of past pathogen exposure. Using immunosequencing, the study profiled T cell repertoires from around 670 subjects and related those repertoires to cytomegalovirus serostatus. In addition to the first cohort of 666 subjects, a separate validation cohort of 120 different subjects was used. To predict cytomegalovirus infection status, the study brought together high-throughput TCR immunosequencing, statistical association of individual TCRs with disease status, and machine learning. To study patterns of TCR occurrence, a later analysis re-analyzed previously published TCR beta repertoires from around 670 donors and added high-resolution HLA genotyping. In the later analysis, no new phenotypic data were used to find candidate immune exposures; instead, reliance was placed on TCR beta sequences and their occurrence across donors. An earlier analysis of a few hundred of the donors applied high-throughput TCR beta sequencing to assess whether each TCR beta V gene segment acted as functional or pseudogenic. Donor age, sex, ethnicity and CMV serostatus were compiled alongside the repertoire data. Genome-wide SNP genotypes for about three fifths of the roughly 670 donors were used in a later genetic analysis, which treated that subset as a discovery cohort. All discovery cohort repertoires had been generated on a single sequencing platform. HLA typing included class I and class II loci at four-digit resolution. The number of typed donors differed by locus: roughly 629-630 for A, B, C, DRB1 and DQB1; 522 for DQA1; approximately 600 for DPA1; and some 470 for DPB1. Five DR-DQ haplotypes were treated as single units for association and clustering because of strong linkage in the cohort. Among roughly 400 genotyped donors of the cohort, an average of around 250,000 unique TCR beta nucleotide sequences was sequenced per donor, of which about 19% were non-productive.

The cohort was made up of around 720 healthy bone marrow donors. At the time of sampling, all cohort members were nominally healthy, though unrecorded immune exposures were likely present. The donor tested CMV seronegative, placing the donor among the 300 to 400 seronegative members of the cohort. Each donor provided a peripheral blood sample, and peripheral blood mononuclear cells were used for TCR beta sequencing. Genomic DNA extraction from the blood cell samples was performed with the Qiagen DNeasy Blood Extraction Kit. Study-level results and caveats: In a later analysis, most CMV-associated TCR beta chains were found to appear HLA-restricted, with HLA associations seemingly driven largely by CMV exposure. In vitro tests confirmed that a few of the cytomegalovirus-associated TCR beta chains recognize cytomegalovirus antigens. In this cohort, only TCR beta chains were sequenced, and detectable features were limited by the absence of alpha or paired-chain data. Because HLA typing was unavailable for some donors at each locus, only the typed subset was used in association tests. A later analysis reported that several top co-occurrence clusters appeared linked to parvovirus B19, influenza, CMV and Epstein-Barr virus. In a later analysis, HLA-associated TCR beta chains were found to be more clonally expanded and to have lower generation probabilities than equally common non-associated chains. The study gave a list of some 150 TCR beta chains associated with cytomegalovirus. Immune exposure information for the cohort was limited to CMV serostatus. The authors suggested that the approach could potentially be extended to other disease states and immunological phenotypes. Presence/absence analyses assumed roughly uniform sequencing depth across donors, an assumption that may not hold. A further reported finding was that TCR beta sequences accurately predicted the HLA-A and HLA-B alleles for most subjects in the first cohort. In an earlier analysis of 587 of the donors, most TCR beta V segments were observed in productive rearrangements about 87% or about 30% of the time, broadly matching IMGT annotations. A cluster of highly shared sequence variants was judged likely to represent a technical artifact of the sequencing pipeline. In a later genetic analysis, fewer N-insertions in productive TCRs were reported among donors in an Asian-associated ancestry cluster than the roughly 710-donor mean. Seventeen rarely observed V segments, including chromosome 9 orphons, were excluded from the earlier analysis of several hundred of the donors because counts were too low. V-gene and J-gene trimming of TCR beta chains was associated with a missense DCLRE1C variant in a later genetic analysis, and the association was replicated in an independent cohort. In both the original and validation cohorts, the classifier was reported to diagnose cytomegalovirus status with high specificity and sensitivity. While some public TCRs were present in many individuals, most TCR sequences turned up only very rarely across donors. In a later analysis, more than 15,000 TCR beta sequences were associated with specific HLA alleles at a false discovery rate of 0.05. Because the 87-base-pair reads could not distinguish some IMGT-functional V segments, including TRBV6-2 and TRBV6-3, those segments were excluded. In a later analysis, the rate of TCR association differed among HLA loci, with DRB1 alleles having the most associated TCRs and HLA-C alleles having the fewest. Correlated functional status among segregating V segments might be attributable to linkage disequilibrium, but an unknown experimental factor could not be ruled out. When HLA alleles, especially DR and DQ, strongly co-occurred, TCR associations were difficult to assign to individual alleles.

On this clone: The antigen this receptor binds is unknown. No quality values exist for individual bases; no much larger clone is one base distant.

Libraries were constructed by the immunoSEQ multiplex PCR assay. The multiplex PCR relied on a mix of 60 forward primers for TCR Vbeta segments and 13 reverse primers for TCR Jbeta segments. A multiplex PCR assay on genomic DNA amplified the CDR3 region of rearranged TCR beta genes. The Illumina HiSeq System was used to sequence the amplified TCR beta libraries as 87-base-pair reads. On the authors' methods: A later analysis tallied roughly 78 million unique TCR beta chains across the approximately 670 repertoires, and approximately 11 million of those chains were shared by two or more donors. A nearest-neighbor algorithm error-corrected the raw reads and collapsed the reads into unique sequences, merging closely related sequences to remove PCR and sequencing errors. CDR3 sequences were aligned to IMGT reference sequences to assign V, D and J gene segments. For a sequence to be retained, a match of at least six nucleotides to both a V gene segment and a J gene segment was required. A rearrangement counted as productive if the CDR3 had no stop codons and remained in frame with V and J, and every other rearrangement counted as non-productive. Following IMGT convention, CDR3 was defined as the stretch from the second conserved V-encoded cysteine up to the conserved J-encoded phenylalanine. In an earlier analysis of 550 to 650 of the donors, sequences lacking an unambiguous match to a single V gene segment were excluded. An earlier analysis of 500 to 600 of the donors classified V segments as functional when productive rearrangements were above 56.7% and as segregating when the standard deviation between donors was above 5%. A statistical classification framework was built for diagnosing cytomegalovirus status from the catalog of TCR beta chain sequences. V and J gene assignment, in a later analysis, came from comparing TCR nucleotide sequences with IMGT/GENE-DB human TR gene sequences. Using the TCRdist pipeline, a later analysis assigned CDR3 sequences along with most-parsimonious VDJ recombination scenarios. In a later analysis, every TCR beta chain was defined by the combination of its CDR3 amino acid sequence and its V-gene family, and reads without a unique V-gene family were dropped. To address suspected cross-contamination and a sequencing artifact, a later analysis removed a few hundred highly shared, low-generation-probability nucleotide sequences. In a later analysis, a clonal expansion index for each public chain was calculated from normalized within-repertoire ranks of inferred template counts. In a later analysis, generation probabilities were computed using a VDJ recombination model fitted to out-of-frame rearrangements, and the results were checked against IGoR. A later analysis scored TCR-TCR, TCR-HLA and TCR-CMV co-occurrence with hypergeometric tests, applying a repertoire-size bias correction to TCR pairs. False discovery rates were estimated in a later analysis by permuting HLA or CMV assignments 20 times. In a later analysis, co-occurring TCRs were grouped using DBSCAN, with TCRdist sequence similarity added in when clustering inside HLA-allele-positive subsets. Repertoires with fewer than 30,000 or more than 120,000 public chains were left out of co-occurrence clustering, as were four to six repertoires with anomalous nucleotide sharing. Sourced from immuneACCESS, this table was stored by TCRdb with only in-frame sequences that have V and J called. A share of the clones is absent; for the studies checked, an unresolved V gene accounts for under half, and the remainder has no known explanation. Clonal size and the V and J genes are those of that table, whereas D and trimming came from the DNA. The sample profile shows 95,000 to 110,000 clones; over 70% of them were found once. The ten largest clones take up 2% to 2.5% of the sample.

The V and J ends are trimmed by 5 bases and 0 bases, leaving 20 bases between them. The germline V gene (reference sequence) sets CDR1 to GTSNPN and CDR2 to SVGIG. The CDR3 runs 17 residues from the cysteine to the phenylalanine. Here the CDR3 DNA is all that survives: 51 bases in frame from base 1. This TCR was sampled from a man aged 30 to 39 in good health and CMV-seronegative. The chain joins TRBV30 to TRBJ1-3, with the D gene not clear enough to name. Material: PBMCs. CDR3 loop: CAWAGRGRTSSGNTIYF. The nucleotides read TGTGCCTGGGCTGGTCGAGGCCGAACAAGCTCTGGAAACACCATATATTTT.